Sequencing of this T cell receptor beta chain was carried out in a study of CD8 T cells in Susac syndrome. Notes on the study in general: The study's TCR sequencing and HLA analysis drew on a certain number of individuals. That number was acknowledged as relatively small.

As concerns this clonotype: The antigen is unknown.

Reverse transcription used about 0.5 to 1 ug RNA and random hexamers. One entry per CDR3 protein results from TCRdb running MiXCR on the immunoSEQ multiplex PCR reads. The sample lists 85,000 to 95,000 distinct CDR3 sequences, about 93% occurring once. The receptor was isolated from a human donor with Susac syndrome. The specimen was CD4+ T cells from PBMCs.

The CDR3 DNA is TGTGCCACCAGTGTCGGGGGGGGAGAGACCCAGTACTTC. As protein: CATSVGGGETQYF. The chain joins TRBV24-1 to TRBJ2-5; 8 nucleotides line up with TRBD2. Germline assignment: CDR1 KGHDR and CDR2 SFDVKD. The junction had 2 bases not matched to a gene; V was cut back by 5 bases and J by 4 bases. The CDR3 totals 13 residues.